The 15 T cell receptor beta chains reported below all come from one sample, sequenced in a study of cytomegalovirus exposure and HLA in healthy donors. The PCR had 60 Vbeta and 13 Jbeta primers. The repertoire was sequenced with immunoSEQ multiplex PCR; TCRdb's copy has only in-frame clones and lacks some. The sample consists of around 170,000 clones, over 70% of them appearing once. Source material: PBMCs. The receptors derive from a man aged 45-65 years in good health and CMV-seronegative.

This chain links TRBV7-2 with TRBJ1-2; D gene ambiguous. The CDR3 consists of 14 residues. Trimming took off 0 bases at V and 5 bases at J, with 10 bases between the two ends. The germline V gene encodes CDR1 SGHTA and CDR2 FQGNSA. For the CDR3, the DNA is TGTGCCAGCAGCTTAGCGTCAACTCTTTATGGCTACACCTTC. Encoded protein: CASSLASTLYGYTF.

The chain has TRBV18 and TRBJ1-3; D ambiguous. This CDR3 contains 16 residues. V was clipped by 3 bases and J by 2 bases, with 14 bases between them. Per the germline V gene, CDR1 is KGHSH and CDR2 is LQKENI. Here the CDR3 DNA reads TGTGCCAGCTCACCTTCCCCCGGGAGGGCTGGAAACACCATATATTTT. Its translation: CASSPSPGRAGNTIYF.

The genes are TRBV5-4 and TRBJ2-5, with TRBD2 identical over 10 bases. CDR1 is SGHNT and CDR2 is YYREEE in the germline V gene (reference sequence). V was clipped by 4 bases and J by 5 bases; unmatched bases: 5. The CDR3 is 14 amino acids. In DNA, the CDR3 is TGTGCCAGCAGCGAAGCGGGGGGGCGTGAGACCCAGTACTTC. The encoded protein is CASSEAGGRETQYF. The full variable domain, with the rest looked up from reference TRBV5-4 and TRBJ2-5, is ETGVTQSPTHLIKTRGQQVTLRCSSQSGHNTVSWYQQALGQGPQFIFQYYREEENGRGNFPPRFSGLQFPNYSSELNVNALELDDSALYLCASSEAGGRETQYFGPGTRLLVL.

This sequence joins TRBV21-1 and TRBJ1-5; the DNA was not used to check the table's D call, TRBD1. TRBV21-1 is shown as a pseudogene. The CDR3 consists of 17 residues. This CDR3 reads CASSKGGTGGRGQPQHF. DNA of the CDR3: TGTGCCAGCAGCAAGGGGGGTACAGGGGGAAGGGGACAGCCCCAGCATTTT.

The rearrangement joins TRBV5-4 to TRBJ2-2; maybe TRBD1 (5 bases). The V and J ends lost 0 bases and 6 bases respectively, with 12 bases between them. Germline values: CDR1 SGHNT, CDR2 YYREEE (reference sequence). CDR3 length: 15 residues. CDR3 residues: CASSLGGRDPGELFF. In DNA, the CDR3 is TGTGCCAGCAGCTTGGGGGGCAGGGATCCCGGGGAGCTGTTTTTT. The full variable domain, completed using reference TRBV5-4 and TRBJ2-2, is ETGVTQSPTHLIKTRGQQVTLRCSSQSGHNTVSWYQQALGQGPQFIFQYYREEENGRGNFPPRFSGLQFPNYSSELNVNALELDDSALYLCASSLGGRDPGELFFGEGSRLTVL.

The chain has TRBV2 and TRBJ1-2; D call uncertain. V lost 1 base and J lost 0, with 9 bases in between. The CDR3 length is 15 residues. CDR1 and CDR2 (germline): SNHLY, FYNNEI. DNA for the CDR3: TGTGCCAGCAGTGAAGGGGGAGGTACTAACTATGGCTACACCTTC. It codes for CASSEGGGTNYGYTF.

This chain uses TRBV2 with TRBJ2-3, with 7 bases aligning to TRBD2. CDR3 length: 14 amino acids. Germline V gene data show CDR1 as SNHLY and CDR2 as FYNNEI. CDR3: CASNPAGRADTQYF. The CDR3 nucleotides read TGTGCGAGTAATCCGGCGGGGAGGGCAGATACGCAGTATTTT.

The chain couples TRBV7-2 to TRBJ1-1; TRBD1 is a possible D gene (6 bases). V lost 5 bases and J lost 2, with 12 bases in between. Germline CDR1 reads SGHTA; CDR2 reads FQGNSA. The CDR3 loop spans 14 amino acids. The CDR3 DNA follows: TGTGCCAGCAGCACCCGGACAGTTAACACTGAAGCTTTCTTT. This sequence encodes CASSTRTVNTEAFF.

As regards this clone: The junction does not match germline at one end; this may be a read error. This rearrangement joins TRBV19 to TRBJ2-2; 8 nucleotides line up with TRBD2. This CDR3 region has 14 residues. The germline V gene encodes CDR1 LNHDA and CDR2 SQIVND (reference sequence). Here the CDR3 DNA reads TGTGCCACCGGGGGGGGAACGAACGCCGGGGAGCTGTTTTTT. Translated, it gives CATGGGTNAGELFF. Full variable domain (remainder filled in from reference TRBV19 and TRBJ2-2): DGGITQSPKYLFRKEGQNVTLSCEQNLNHDAMYWYRQDPGQGLRLIYYSQIVNDFQKGDIAEGYSVSREKKESFPLTVTSAQKNPTAFYLCATGGGTNAGELFFGEGSRLTVL.

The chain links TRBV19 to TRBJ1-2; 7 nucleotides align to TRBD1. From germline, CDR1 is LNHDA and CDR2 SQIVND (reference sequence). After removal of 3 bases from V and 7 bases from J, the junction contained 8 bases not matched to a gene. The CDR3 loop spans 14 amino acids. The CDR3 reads CASSIPGTAGGYTF. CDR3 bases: TGTGCCAGTAGTATTCCTGGGACAGCTGGTGGCTACACCTTC.

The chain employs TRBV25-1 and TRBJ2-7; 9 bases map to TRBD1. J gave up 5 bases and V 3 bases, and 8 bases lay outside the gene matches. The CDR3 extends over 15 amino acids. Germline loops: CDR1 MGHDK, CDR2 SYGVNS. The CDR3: CASSEDRGSFDEQYF. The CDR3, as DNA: TGTGCCAGCAGTGAGGACAGGGGCAGTTTCGACGAGCAGTACTTC.

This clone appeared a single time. The CDR3 region is CASSLGTSGYQETQYF. As DNA, the CDR3 is TGTGCCAGCAGTTTAGGGACATCGGGGTACCAAGAGACCCAGTACTTC. This rearrangement joins TRBV27 to TRBJ2-5; D is perhaps TRBD1 (6 bases). The length of the CDR3 is 16 residues. From germline, CDR1 is MNHEY and CDR2 SMNVEV (reference sequence). Trimming pared 2 bases from V and 0 bases from J, leaving 13 bases between.

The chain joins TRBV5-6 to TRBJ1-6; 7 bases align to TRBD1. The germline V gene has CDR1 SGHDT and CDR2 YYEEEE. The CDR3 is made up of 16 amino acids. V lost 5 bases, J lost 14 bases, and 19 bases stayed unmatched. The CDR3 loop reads CASSLTPGQTIRTLHF. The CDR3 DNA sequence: TGTGCCAGCAGTTTAACCCCGGGACAGACTATCAGGACCCTCCACTTT.

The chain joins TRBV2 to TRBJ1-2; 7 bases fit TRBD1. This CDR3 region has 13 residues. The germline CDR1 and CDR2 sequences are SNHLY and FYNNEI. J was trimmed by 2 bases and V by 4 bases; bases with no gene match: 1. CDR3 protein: CASSGQGNYGYTF. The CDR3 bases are TGTGCCAGCAGTGGACAGGGAAACTATGGCTACACCTTC.

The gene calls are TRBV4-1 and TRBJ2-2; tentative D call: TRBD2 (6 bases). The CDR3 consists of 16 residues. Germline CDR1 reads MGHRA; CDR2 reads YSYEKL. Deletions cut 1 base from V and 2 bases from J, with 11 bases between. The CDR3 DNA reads TGCGCCAGCAGCCAAGTTTCGGGGGTTAACACCGGGGAGCTGTTTTTT. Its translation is CASSQVSGVNTGELFF.